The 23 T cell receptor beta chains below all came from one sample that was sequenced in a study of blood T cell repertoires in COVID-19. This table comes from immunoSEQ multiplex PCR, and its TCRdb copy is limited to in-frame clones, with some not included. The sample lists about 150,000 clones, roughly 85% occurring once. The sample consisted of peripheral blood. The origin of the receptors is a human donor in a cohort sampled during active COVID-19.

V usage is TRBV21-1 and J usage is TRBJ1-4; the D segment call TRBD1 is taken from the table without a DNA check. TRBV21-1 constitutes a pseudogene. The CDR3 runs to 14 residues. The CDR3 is CASSKVRYREKLFF. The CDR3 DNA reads TGTGCCAGCAGCAAAGTCAGGTATCGGGAAAAACTGTTTTTT.

CDR3 bases: TGTGCCAGCAGCTTAGATGGCAGGGGGCTATCTAACTATGGCTACACCTTC. Translating it yields CASSLDGRGLSNYGYTF. This chain links TRBV11-2 with TRBJ1-2; TRBD1 agrees at 8 bases. This CDR3 comprises 17 residues. V trimming: 0 bases; J trimming: 0 bases; junction bases outside the gene matches: 6. Germline CDR1 reads SGHAT; CDR2 reads FQNNGV.

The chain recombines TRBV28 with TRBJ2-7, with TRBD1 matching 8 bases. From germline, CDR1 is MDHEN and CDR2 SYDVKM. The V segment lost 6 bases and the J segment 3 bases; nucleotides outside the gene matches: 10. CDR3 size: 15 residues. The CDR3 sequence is CASRLPGQAGYEQYF. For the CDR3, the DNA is TGTGCCAGCAGACTACCGGGACAGGCCGGCTACGAGCAGTACTTC.

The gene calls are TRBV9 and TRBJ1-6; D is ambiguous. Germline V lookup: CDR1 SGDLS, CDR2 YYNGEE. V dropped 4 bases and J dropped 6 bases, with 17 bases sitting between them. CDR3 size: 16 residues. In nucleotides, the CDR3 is TGTGCCAGCAGCCCTCCCTCTATCGGAGGTAATTCACCCCTCCACTTT. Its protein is CASSPPSIGGNSPLHF.

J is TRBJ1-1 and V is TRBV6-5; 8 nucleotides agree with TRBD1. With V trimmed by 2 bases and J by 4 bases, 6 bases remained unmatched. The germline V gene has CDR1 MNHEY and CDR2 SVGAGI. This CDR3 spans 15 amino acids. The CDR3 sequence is CASSYIGQGGTEAFF. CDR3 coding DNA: TGTGCCAGCAGTTACATCGGACAGGGTGGCACTGAAGCTTTCTTT.

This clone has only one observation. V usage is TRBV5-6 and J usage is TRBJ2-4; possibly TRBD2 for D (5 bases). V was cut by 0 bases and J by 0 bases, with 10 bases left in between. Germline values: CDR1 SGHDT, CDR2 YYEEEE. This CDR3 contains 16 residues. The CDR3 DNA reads TGTGCCAGCAGCTTGGGACTATCACTAGCCAAAAACATTCAGTACTTC. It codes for CASSLGLSLAKNIQYF.

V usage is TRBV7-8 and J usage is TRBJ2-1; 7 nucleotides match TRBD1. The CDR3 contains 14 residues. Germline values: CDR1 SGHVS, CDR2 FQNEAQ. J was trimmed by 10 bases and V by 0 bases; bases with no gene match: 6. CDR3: CASSLATTGYEQFF. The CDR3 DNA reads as TGTGCCAGCAGCTTAGCGACGACAGGGTACGAGCAGTTCTTC. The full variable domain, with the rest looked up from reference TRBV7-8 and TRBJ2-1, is GAGVSQSPRYKVAKRGQDVALRCDPISGHVSLFWYQQALGQGPEFLTYFQNEAQLDKSGLPSDRFFAERPEGSVSTLKIQRTQQEDSAVYLCASSLATTGYEQFFGPGTRLTVL.

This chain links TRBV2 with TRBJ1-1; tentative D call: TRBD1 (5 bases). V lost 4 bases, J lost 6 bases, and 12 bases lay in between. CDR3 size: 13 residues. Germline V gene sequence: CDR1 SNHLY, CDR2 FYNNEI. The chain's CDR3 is CASSGGGGPEAFF. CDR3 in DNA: TGTGCCAGCAGTGGGGGGGGAGGGCCTGAAGCTTTCTTT.

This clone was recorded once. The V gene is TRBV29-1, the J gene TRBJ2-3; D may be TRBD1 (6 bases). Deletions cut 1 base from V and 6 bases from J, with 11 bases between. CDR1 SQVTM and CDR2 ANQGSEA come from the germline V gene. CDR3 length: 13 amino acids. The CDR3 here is CSVEVLQGDTQYF. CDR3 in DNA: TGCAGCGTTGAAGTCCTACAGGGCGATACGCAGTATTTT.

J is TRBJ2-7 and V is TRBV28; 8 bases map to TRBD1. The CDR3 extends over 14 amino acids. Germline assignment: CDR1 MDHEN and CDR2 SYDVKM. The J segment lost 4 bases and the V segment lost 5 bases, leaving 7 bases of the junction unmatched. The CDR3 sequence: CASSVGQADYEQYF. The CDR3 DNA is TGTGCCAGCAGTGTGGGACAGGCGGATTACGAGCAGTACTTC.

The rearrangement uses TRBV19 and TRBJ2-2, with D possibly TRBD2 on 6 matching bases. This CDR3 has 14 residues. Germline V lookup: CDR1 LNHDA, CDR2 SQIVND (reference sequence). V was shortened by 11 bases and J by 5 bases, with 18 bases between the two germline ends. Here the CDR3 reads CASQVGGGTGELFF. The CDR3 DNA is TGTGCCTCACAGGTGGGGGGTGGGACCGGGGAGCTGTTTTTT.

CDR3 in DNA: TGTGCCAGCAGCTACAACAGGGAATATGGCTACACCTTC. This encodes CASSYNREYGYTF. The chain joins TRBV5-4 to TRBJ1-2; D perhaps matches TRBD1 (6 bases). The V end lost 3 bases, the J end lost 5 bases, and 11 bases lay between the germline ends. Germline V lookup: CDR1 SGHNT, CDR2 YYREEE (reference sequence). There are 13 residues in the CDR3.

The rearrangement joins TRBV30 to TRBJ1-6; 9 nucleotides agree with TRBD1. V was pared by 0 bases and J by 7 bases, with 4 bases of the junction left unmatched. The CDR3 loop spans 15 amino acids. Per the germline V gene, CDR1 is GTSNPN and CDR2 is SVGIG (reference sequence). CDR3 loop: CAWSVQGAPNSPLHF. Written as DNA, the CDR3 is TGTGCCTGGAGTGTACAGGGGGCTCCAAATTCACCCCTCCACTTT.

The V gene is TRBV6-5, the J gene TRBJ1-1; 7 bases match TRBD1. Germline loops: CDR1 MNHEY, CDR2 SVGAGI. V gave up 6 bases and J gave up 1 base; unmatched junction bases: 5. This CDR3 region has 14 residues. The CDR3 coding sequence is TGTGCCAGCAGGACCGGGACAGCGAACACTGAAGCTTTCTTT. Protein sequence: CASRTGTANTEAFF.

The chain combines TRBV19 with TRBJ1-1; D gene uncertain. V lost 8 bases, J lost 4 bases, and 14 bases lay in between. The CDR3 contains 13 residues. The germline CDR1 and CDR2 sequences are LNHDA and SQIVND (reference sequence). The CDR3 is CASCKIQSTEAFF. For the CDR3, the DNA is TGTGCCAGTTGTAAAATACAGAGCACTGAAGCTTTCTTT.

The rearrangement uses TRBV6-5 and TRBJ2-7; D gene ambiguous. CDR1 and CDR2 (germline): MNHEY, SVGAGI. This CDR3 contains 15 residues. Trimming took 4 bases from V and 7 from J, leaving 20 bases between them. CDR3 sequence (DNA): TGTGCCAGCAGTTCCAGAGGCCGGGTGGTACGGGAGCAGTACTTC. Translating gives CASSSRGRVVREQYF.

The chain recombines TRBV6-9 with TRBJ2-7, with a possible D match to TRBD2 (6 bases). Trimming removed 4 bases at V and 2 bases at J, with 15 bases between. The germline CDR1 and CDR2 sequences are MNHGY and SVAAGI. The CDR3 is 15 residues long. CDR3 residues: CASSLGDWTTYEQYF. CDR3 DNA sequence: TGTGCCAGCAGTTTGGGGGATTGGACTACCTACGAGCAGTACTTC.

CDR3 amino acids: CASSSLGRDTEAFF. The CDR3 DNA reads TGCGCCAGCAGCTCTCTCGGGAGGGACACTGAAGCTTTCTTT. This chain joins TRBV5-1 and TRBJ1-1, with D unresolved. V was pared by 3 bases and J by 3 bases, with 12 bases between. There are 14 residues in the CDR3. The germline V gene has CDR1 SGHRS and CDR2 YFSETQ.

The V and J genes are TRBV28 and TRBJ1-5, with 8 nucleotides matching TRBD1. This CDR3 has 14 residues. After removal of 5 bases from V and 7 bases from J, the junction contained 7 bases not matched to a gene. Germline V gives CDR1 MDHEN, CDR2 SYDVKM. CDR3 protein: CASSPSDRAQPQHF. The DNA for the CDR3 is TGTGCCAGCAGTCCATCGGACAGGGCCCAGCCCCAGCATTTT.

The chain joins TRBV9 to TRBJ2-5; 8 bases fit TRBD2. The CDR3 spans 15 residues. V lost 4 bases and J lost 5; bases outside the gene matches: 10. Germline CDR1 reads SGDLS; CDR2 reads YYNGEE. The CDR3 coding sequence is TGTGCCAGCAGCCGGACTAGCCTGGATGTGGAGACCCAGTACTTC. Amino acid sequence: CASSRTSLDVETQYF.

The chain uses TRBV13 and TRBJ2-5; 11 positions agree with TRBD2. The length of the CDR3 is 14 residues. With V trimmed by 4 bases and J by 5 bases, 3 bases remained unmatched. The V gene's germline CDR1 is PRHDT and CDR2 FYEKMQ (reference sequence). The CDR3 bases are TGTGCCAGCAGCTACAGGACTAGCGGGGAGACCCAGTACTTC. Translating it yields CASSYRTSGETQYF.

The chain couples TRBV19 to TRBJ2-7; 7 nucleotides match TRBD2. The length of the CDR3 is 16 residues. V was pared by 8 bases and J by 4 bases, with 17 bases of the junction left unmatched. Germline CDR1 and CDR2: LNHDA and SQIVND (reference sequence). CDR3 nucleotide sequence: TGTGCCAGTGCTGGGCATTCTAGCGGAGACCTTTACGAGCAGTACTTC. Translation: CASAGHSSGDLYEQYF.

The CDR3 reads CASVLRPPTYEQYF. As DNA, the CDR3 is TGTGCCAGTGTCCTGAGGCCGCCCACTTACGAGCAGTACTTC. V and J are TRBV2 and TRBJ2-7, with D unclear. The V gene's germline CDR1 is SNHLY and CDR2 FYNNEI. The CDR3 totals 14 residues. The V and J ends lost 9 bases and 4 bases respectively, with 19 bases between them.